This paragraph reports one TCR beta chain. Its target antigen remains unknown. Within one base of it there is no much larger clone, and no base qualities were kept. This sample stems from a study of cytomegalovirus exposure and HLA in healthy donors (dated by TCRdb to about 2017). For context, the study as a whole: According to a later analysis, one platform produced both the approximately 110 validation repertoires and the 666 repertoires of the first cohort. The study aimed to test whether cataloging public T cell receptors could reveal signatures of past pathogen exposure. High-throughput TCR immunosequencing, statistical association of individual TCRs with disease status, and machine learning were combined to predict cytomegalovirus infection status. Besides the first cohort of under 700 subjects, a separate validation cohort made up of over 95 different subjects was used.

The method behind the library was the immunoSEQ multiplex PCR assay. The paper's processing steps were these. A statistical classification framework was built to diagnose cytomegalovirus status from the catalog of TCR beta chain sequences. This immuneACCESS table, as held by TCRdb, lists in-frame sequences with V and J called but not all clones. Of the missing ones, under half trace to an unresolved V gene in checked studies; the others have no known cause. That table is the source of V, J and clone size, and D and trimming were worked out from the DNA. Present in this sample are about 120,000 clones, over 75% of which were seen just once. Approximately 2.3% of the sample lies in the top ten. Study-wide conclusions, independent of this receptor: A later analysis had no HLA typing for the validation cohort, so co-occurrence there was scored across all 120 repertoires. In a later analysis, TCRs clustered in the first cohort were found to also tend to co-occur in the approximately 120 validation repertoires, with roughly 93% of cluster scores above 0. While some public TCRs were present in many individuals, most TCR sequences turned up only very rarely across donors. The authors suggested that the approach could potentially be extended to other disease states and immunological phenotypes. The study listed 164 TCR beta chains as associated with cytomegalovirus. In both the original and validation cohorts, the classifier was reported to diagnose cytomegalovirus status with high specificity and sensitivity. Three of the identified cytomegalovirus-associated TCR beta chains were confirmed in vitro to be specific for cytomegalovirus antigens.

The germline V gene (reference sequence) sets CDR1 to LNHDA and CDR2 to SQIVND. Trimming costs V 9 bases and J 0 bases, and their ends lie 13 bases apart. The CDR3 contains 14 residues, cysteine and phenylalanine counted. Only the CDR3 DNA stays, 42 bases, in frame from base 1. Donors formed part of the validation cohort, which comprised some 120 subjects and was distinct from the first cohort of 670 or so subjects. This receptor was obtained from a woman aged 25 to 45 in good health and CMV-seronegative. Input material: PBMCs. The V gene is TRBV19 and the J gene is TRBJ2-3; tentative D gene TRBD2, with 5 bases matching. The CDR3 reads CASGLAPSTDTQYF. The bases are TGTGCCAGCGGCCTAGCCCCAAGCACAGATACGCAGTATTTT.